This TCR beta chain was identified during a study of blood T cells in healthy people across ages. Findings and caveats of the study: Bulk PBMC profiling left naive and antigen-experienced comparisons inconclusive.

This clonotype was found many times. Its specificity is not known. Germline V lookup: CDR1 SEHNR, CDR2 FQNEAQ (reference sequence). The CDR3 has 14 amino acids. With 0 bases removed from V and 6 bases from J, the gap between germline ends came to 10 bases. A second roughly 7 to 11 cycle PCR used barcoded and J-beta primers. TCRdb re-analysed the 5' RACE reads in MiXCR, keeping a single row per CDR3 protein. The sample has about 700,000 distinct CDR3 sequences, about 30% seen once. The sample comprised blood. The chain employs TRBV7-9 and TRBJ2-3, with D perhaps matching TRBD2 (5 bases). This sequence originates from an elderly woman in good health. The CDR3 DNA reads TGTGCCAGCAGCTTAGCAGGACTGGTGGATACGCAGTATTTT. This translates into CASSLAGLVDTQYF.